Sequencing of this T cell receptor beta chain was carried out in a study of CD8+ T cells in alopecia areata (dated by TCRdb to 2016 to 2019). Notes on the research overall: Treated patients were enrolled in an open-label pilot trial of oral tofacitinib, 5 to 10 mg twice daily, for moderate-to-severe alopecia areata. Clonality in the scalp was compared among normal scalp (n=4), patchy alopecia areata scalp (n=8), and alopecia totalis/universalis scalp (n=8). In treated patients, disease severity was measured using the SALT score, which gives the percentage of scalp surface area affected. Biopsies were taken from tofacitinib-treated patients at baseline and at 4 and 24 weeks of treatment, and a later scalp biopsy was taken in several of the tofacitinib-treated patients. immunoSEQ multiplex PCR using 35 Vbeta forward primers and 13 Jbeta reverse primers was used to amplify TCRbeta CDR3 regions. Tofacitinib was administered for 6 to 18 months, and 6 months of follow-up off drug were then conducted to assess delayed response and recurrence. The study used high-throughput TCRbeta sequencing to examine T cell clonal expansion in alopecia areata, in both the C3H/HeJ mouse model and human patients. Scalp tissue and sorted CD4+ and CD8+ peripheral blood T cells from patchy and totalis/universalis alopecia areata patients and from healthy controls were covered by human TCRbeta sequencing. RNA was extracted with the PAXgene miRNA kit for fixed scalp, the miRNeasy kit for PBMCs, and the RNeasy kit for mouse skin. Study-level results and caveats: Many expanded lesional clones were found to persist in scalp and blood during tofacitinib treatment, and relapse after treatment cessation may be partly explained by this persistence. Unlike mouse skin, which is dominated by gammadelta T cells, normal human skin has resident alphabeta T cells that are also sequenced, and this complicates analysis of the scalp TCR repertoire. Tofacitinib significantly lowered scalp clonality and the number of expanded CD8+ clones among the top 100 scalp clones. Because the treated cohort was small and included a single nonresponder, larger studies are needed to assess links between baseline CD8+ expansion and response. Shared TCR sequences between patients were less evident than in mice, which may be partly attributable to HLA diversity in the patient population. Compared with normal scalp, lesional scalp had higher clonality and more expanded CD8+ clones, particularly in alopecia totalis/universalis, a pattern that suggests antigenic drive.

The sample's time point label is to be understood as: 4 weeks on oral tofacitinib. The treatment or condition label of this sample denotes: oral pan-JAK inhibitor, 5-10 mg twice daily. Peripheral blood and lesional scalp punch biopsies were obtained from patients with alopecia areata. After PBMCs were isolated by density centrifugation and stained for CD3, CD4 and CD8, a FACSAria was used to sort CD4+ and CD8+ T cells. Libraries came from the immunoSEQ multiplex PCR assay. RNA was extracted from all samples and reverse transcribed into cDNA, which served as template for TCR sequencing. SuperScript III was used for first-strand cDNA synthesis, primed with a 2:1 mix of oligo-dT and random hexamers. A synthetic immune receptor repertoire was used to measure amplification bias, and any remaining bias was corrected computationally. In the paper's pipeline: Raw reads were preprocessed to remove errors, and CDR3 was defined by IMGT conventions from the conserved cysteine to phenylalanine. Clonality was calculated as 1 minus Shannon entropy normalized by log2 of the number of productive unique TCRs. Whether scalp clones were CD4 or CD8 was inferred by matching scalp TCRbeta sequences against CD4 and CD8 repertoires sorted from blood. In TCRdb, the immuneACCESS table is reduced to in-frame sequences with V and J assigned. These tables do not hold every clone; where another copy was compared, an unresolved V gene accounts for under half, and the others remain unexplained. The DNA gave D and trimming, while V, J and clone size come from that table. This sample lists approximately 200,000 clones; approximately 56% were detected once. The ten most abundant clones make up over 0.55% of the sample.

This clone was observed once. Its antigen remains undetermined. No quality values exist for individual bases; no much larger clone is one base distant. Taken from the germline V gene (reference sequence), the CDR1 and CDR2 loops are GTSNPN and SVGIG. V ends up 3 bases short and J 5 bases short, with an unmatched junction base count of 6. The cysteine opens and the phenylalanine closes a CDR3 of 13 amino acids. Only the CDR3 portion is preserved as DNA: 39 bases, with reading frame beginning at the first base. The clonotype comes from a human donor with alopecia areata. This chain joins TRBV30 to TRBJ2-5, and 7 bases in between align with TRBD1. The sample was CD4+ T cells sorted from blood, taken at week 4, from a patient treated with tofacitinib. The CDR3 has the sequence CAWRVGGTETQYF. At the DNA level, the sequence is TGTGCCTGGAGAGTAGGGGGCACGGAGACCCAGTACTTC.